This T cell receptor beta chain came from a study of molecular identifiers for immune sequencing clone quantification. Trimming left V 0 bases short and J 3 bases short, with 9 bases between. The germline V gene has CDR1 SGHDT and CDR2 YYEEEE. This CDR3 is built from 14 residues. MiXCR, applied by TCRdb to the PCR reads, yields one record per CDR3 protein. The repertoire has about half a million distinct CDR3 sequences, 25% of them found once; the top ten carry approximately 0.76%. Study-level results: Beyond 20 RNA copies, clones held over 99% of effector molecules, compared with under 1% in naive cells. A shared barcode on identical TCR molecules could lead to underestimated sizes for highly expanded clones.

Only a few counts were recorded for this clonotype. The antigen is unknown. This sequence joins TRBV5-6 and TRBJ1-1, with D perhaps TRBD1 (6 bases). What was sequenced was naive CD8+ T cells from blood, with Jurkat cell RNA spiked in. Noted subset: FACS-sorted CD8+CD4-CCR7+CD45RA+ naive T cells. This sequence was found in a human donor in good health. Some libraries in this study had Jurkat cell RNA spiked in. The DNA of the CDR3 is TGTGCCAGCAGCTTGGGGACAGAGGACACTGAAGCTTTCTTT. Its protein product is CASSLGTEDTEAFF.